Listed here are 24 T cell receptor beta chains from one sample, sequenced in a study of T cell responses to AZD1222 COVID-19 vaccine. Some clones are missing from TCRdb's copy, which holds only in-frame ones; the method was immunoSEQ multiplex PCR. The data hold more than 120,000 clones, with about 92% observed a single time. Sample: peripheral blood, taken 28 days after the second AZD1222 dose. The receptors were gathered from an adult who received the AZD1222 COVID-19 vaccine.

The chain is built from TRBV2 and TRBJ1-2; 7 bases map to TRBD1. This CDR3 spans 15 amino acids. The V gene end was trimmed by 7 bases and the J gene end by 0 bases; junction bases not matched to a gene: 8. Germline CDR1 and CDR2: SNHLY and FYNNEI. In DNA, the CDR3 is TGTGCCAGCAAGCCCGAGGGGGCGGCTAACTATGGCTACACCTTC. Translated, it gives CASKPEGAANYGYTF.

The V call is TRBV7-8, the J call TRBJ1-6, with 8 bases lining up with TRBD1. This CDR3 is 15 amino acids long. The V segment lost 2 bases and the J segment 8 bases; nucleotides outside the gene matches: 5. Germline CDR1 reads SGHVS; CDR2 reads FQNEAQ. CDR3 coding DNA: TGTGCCAGCAGCTTAATTACAGGGGGAGATTCACCCCTCCACTTT. Its protein product is CASSLITGGDSPLHF. The whole variable domain, remainder taken from reference TRBV7-8 and TRBJ1-6, is GAGVSQSPRYKVAKRGQDVALRCDPISGHVSLFWYQQALGQGPEFLTYFQNEAQLDKSGLPSDRFFAERPEGSVSTLKIQRTQQEDSAVYLCASSLITGGDSPLHFGNGTRLTVT.

The chain combines TRBV19 with TRBJ1-6; unclear D gene. The CDR3 length is 14 residues. The germline V gene has CDR1 LNHDA and CDR2 SQIVND (reference sequence). Trimming cost V 3 bases and J 8 bases, with 11 bases left between them. The CDR3 nucleotides read TGTGCCAGTAGTATCGGAGGGTGGGATTCACCCCTCCACTTT. The encoded protein is CASSIGGWDSPLHF.

This chain links TRBV4-2 with TRBJ1-1, with unresolved D. Per germline, CDR1 LGHNA and CDR2 YNFKEQ. The length of the CDR3 is 14 residues. Trimming shortened V by 0 bases and J by 1 base, and 6 bases separated the two germline ends. The DNA of the CDR3 is TGTGCCAGCAGCCAAGATCCCGGGAACACTGAAGCTTTCTTT. As protein: CASSQDPGNTEAFF.

The chain couples TRBV28 to TRBJ1-5; D is ambiguous. From germline, CDR1 is MDHEN and CDR2 SYDVKM. V lost 4 bases, J lost 1 base, and 11 bases lay in between. The CDR3 loop spans 15 amino acids. The CDR3 reads CASSSPRWSNQPQHF. For the CDR3, the DNA is TGTGCCAGCAGTTCCCCTCGCTGGAGCAATCAGCCCCAGCATTTT.

The chain joins TRBV4-1 to TRBJ1-1, with D possibly matching TRBD1 (6 bases). Trimming took off 0 bases at V and 4 bases at J, with 24 bases between the two ends. The CDR3 contains 19 residues. Looked up from germline, CDR1 is MGHRA and CDR2 is YSYEKL. The CDR3 here is CASSQDRRWEVRTATEAFF. The CDR3, as DNA: TGCGCCAGCAGCCAAGATCGCCGGTGGGAGGTAAGGACAGCCACTGAAGCTTTCTTT.

The CDR3 region is CASSLVRPDSGANVLTF. The CDR3 DNA reads as TGTGCCAGCAGTTTAGTTCGTCCGGATTCTGGGGCCAACGTCCTGACTTTC. V usage is TRBV27 and J usage is TRBJ2-6; D is unresolved. V gave up 2 bases and J gave up 1 base, with 12 bases separating them. Per the germline V gene, CDR1 is MNHEY and CDR2 is SMNVEV (reference sequence). The CDR3 has 17 residues. Full variable domain (outside the CDR3, taken from reference TRBV27 and TRBJ2-6): EAQVTQNPRYLITVTGKKLTVTCSQNMNHEYMSWYRQDPGLGLRQIYYSMNVEVTDKGDVPEGYKVSRKEKRNFPLILESPSPNQTSLYFCASSLVRPDSGANVLTFGAGSRLTVL.

The V and J genes are TRBV5-6 and TRBJ2-3, with D possibly matching TRBD1 (5 bases). Germline CDR1 and CDR2: SGHDT and YYEEEE. This CDR3 comprises 14 residues. V shed 2 bases and J shed 0 bases, with 7 bases lying between them. CDR3 sequence reads: CASSLGVSTDTQYF. The CDR3 DNA reads TGTGCCAGCAGCTTAGGGGTGAGCACAGATACGCAGTATTTT.

The genes are TRBV28 and TRBJ1-1; D unresolved. The CDR3 totals 15 residues. The germline V gene encodes CDR1 MDHEN and CDR2 SYDVKM. V was shortened by 5 bases and J by 1 base, with 14 bases between the two germline ends. The CDR3 loop reads CASSRYVRGNTEAFF. The CDR3 DNA sequence: TGTGCCAGCAGTCGCTACGTACGGGGGAACACTGAAGCTTTCTTT.

The chain has TRBV5-5 and TRBJ2-1; 8 bases agree with TRBD2. The CDR3 consists of 15 residues. Trimming cost V 4 bases and J 2 bases; bases outside gene matches: 5. Looked up from germline, CDR1 is SGHKS and CDR2 is YYEKEE (reference sequence). The CDR3 here is CASSTLAEPYNEQFF. CDR3 bases: TGTGCCAGCAGCACACTAGCGGAACCCTACAATGAGCAGTTCTTC.

This clone was detected only once. The rearrangement joins TRBV7-2 to TRBJ2-3, with no clear D. V gave up 2 bases and J gave up 0 bases, with 6 bases separating them. Germline V gene sequence: CDR1 SGHTA, CDR2 FQGNSA. CDR3 length: 14 residues. As DNA, the CDR3 is TGTGCCAGCAGCTTAAGGTTGAGCACAGATACGCAGTATTTT. It yields the protein CASSLRLSTDTQYF. The full variable domain, completed using reference TRBV7-2 and TRBJ2-3, is GAGVSQSPSNKVTEKGKDVELRCDPISGHTALYWYRQSLGQGLEFLIYFQGNSAPDKSGLPSDRFSAERTGGSVSTLTIQRTQQEDSAVYLCASSLRLSTDTQYFGPGTRLTVL.

This clone was counted once. The rearrangement joins TRBV6-1 to TRBJ2-7; D is perhaps TRBD1 (6 bases). Germline lookup yields CDR1 MNHNS and CDR2 SASEGT. This CDR3 has 13 residues. V was pared by 2 bases and J by 11 bases, with 16 bases between. The chain's CDR3 is CASSERDISSEYF. DNA for the CDR3: TGTGCCAGCAGTGAAAGGGACATTTCATCGGAGTACTTC.

This chain joins TRBV20-1 and TRBJ2-3; D call uncertain. The V gene's germline CDR1 is DFQATT and CDR2 SNEGSKA (reference sequence). Deletions cut 3 bases from V and 0 bases from J, with 10 bases between. The CDR3 has 14 amino acids. The CDR3 DNA reads as TGCAGTGCTAGTACAGATCCAAGCACAGATACGCAGTATTTT. It encodes CSASTDPSTDTQYF.

The chain links TRBV28 to TRBJ2-5; tentatively, D is TRBD1 or TRBD2 (6 bases each). The CDR3 loop spans 15 amino acids. Germline CDR1 is MDHEN and CDR2 is SYDVKM. The V end was cut by 8 bases, the J end by 2 bases, with 18 bases between. This chain's CDR3 is CASGGPEGLQETQYF. DNA for the CDR3: TGTGCCAGCGGGGGGCCCGAAGGTTTACAAGAGACCCAGTACTTC.

The genes are TRBV11-1 and TRBJ1-1, with D perhaps TRBD1 (5 bases). The CDR3 covers 13 residues. The germline gives CDR1 SGHAT, CDR2 FQDESV (reference sequence). V was clipped by 5 bases and J by 4 bases, with 11 bases between them. The CDR3 region is CASSASGPTEAFF. The CDR3 DNA reads TGTGCCAGCAGCGCCTCAGGGCCCACTGAAGCTTTCTTT.

This chain joins TRBV7-2 and TRBJ2-1; D unclear. The CDR3 extends over 15 amino acids. Germline V gene lookup returns CDR1 SGHTA and CDR2 FQGNSA. The V and J ends lost 2 bases and 4 bases respectively, with 12 bases between them. CDR3 residues: CASSLMSGKYNEQFF. The CDR3 nucleotides are TGTGCCAGCAGCTTAATGTCTGGCAAGTACAATGAGCAGTTCTTC.

V and J are TRBV27 and TRBJ2-7; possible D gene TRBD2, 9 bases. The germline gives CDR1 MNHEY, CDR2 SMNVEV (reference sequence). Trimming removed 8 bases at V and 3 bases at J, with 20 bases between. This CDR3 region has 15 residues. CDR3 nucleotide sequence: TGTGCCAGCGGCGACAGGGGACTAGCTTACTACGAGCAGTACTTC. Residues: CASGDRGLAYYEQYF.

This clone was seen only once. The V call is TRBV2, the J call TRBJ2-5; 11 nucleotides agree with TRBD1. Germline-derived CDR1 and CDR2 are SNHLY and FYNNEI. Losses at the gene ends were 3 bases for V and 5 bases for J; bases not matched to a gene: 14. The length of the CDR3 is 18 residues. In DNA, the CDR3 is TGTGCCAGCAGTGATTTTTTGGGTGGACAGGGGGCGCTTGAGACCCAGTACTTC. It translates to CASSDFLGGQGALETQYF.

The sample holds one count of this clone. This rearrangement joins TRBV19 to TRBJ1-1; TRBD1 matches at 9 bases. Germline V CDR1 and CDR2: LNHDA, SQIVND (reference sequence). The junction had 11 bases not matched to a gene; V was cut back by 6 bases and J by 6 bases. The CDR3 loop spans 15 amino acids. DNA for the CDR3: TGTGCCAGTAGCAGCGTACAGGGGGCGCATGCTGAAGCTTTCTTT. This codes for CASSSVQGAHAEAFF. The entire variable domain, with the rest obtained from reference TRBV19 and TRBJ1-1, is as follows: DGGITQSPKYLFRKEGQNVTLSCEQNLNHDAMYWYRQDPGQGLRLIYYSQIVNDFQKGDIAEGYSVSREKKESFPLTVTSAQKNPTAFYLCASSSVQGAHAEAFFGQGTRLTVV.

V is TRBV24-1 and J is TRBJ2-1; 11 bases fit TRBD2. The length of the CDR3 is 17 residues. Germline CDR1 and CDR2: KGHDR and SFDVKD. The ends lost 4 bases at V and 3 bases at J; junction bases unmatched: 7. The CDR3 loop is CATSDPTSGNYYNEQFF. CDR3 bases: TGTGCCACCAGTGACCCGACTAGCGGGAACTACTACAATGAGCAGTTCTTC.

This clone was seen once. The chain employs TRBV11-3 and TRBJ2-3; D remains unclear. Germline CDR1 and CDR2: SGHNT and YENEEA. Trimming shortened V by 5 bases and J by 4 bases, and 10 bases separated the two germline ends. This CDR3 has 13 amino acids. Written as DNA, the CDR3 is TGTGCCAGCAGCCCCCCTAACGCAGATACGCAGTATTTT. Its protein product is CASSPPNADTQYF.

The chain combines TRBV6-6 with TRBJ2-7; the D is unclear. The V and J ends lost 6 bases and 2 bases respectively, with 11 bases between them. The CDR3 consists of 13 residues. The germline gives CDR1 MNHNY, CDR2 SVGAGI (reference sequence). CDR3 protein: CASSPGFTYEQYF. The CDR3 nucleotides are TGTGCCAGCAGCCCAGGTTTCACCTACGAGCAGTACTTC.

V and J are TRBV5-1 and TRBJ1-4, with a tentative D call TRBD1 (5 bases). Trimming shortened V by 5 bases and J by 5 bases, and 13 bases separated the two germline ends. This CDR3 has 14 amino acids. The germline gives CDR1 SGHRS, CDR2 YFSETQ. CDR3 amino acids: CASRTGADNEKLFF. The CDR3 region has the DNA TGCGCCAGCAGGACCGGGGCCGACAATGAAAAACTGTTTTTT.

The DNA for the CDR3 is TGTGCCAGCAGCTTAGCAACTAATGAAAAACTGTTTTTT. It codes for CASSLATNEKLFF. This sequence joins TRBV7-9 and TRBJ1-4; unclear D gene. V was cut by 0 bases and J by 1 base, with 0 bases left in between. The germline V gene has CDR1 SEHNR and CDR2 FQNEAQ (reference sequence). This CDR3 is built from 13 residues. The full variable domain, in which reference TRBV7-9 and TRBJ1-4 provide the parts outside the CDR3, is DTGVSQNPRHKITKRGQNVTFRCDPISEHNRLYWYRQTLGQGPEFLTYFQNEAQLEKSRLLSDRFSAERPKGSFSTLEIQRTEQGDSAMYLCASSLATNEKLFFGSGTQLSVL.